This T cell receptor (beta chain) stems from a study of regulatory T cells in long-lasting Graves disease. According to the study, TCR beta libraries were built with iRepertoire HTBI primers and CDR3-region Arm-PCR. TCRdb analysed the multiplex PCR reads with MiXCR anew, one entry per CDR3 protein. This sample has around 420,000 distinct CDR3 sequences, with approximately 16% found just once. The junction had 6 bases not matched to a gene; V was cut back by 1 base and J by 7 bases. The V gene's germline CDR1 is SGHTA and CDR2 FQGNSA. This CDR3 is built from 15 residues. The time point denotes: newly diagnosed GD, antithyroid drugs for less than 3 months. Extracted PBMC RNA gave rise to the TCR library. There are many counts of this clonotype. As yet, its antigen is unknown. General study results and limits: A greater number of public clonotypes (under 3,000) was shared by persistent patients than by new patients (just over 950).

These same data were also listed under a study on T cells in Graves' hyperthyroidism and ophthalmopathy. That paper states: TCR CDR3 regions were first amplified by RT-PCR with HTBI primers. Blood also carried most thyroid clonotypes expanded above 0.001.

The sequence was obtained from a woman in her thirties or forties with Graves disease. This sequence joins TRBV7-2 and TRBJ2-1; 8 bases align to TRBD2. The sequencing here drew on peripheral blood mononuclear cells (PBMCs), taken at new diagnosis, from a patient treated with antithyroid drugs. CDR3 sequence: CASSLVGRGRNEQFF. CDR3 in DNA: TGTGCCAGCAGCTTAGTCGGGAGGGGGAGAAATGAGCAGTTCTTC.